The 25 T cell receptor beta chains in this list originate from one sample, sequenced in a study of identical twins. TCRdb processed the 5' RACE reads anew with MiXCR; each CDR3 protein has one entry. The sample shows some 790,000 distinct CDR3 sequences, roughly 18% of them seen only once. The sample was also linked to a second study, of T cells expressing NK-cell markers.

Material for sequencing was PBMCs. These receptors all stem from a woman in her late teens or twenties in good health.

CDR3 DNA sequence: TGCGCCAGCAGCTTACTAGCGGGAGACGATGAGCAGTTCTTC. Its translation is CASSLLAGDDEQFF. This chain uses TRBV5-1 with TRBJ2-1; 11 bases map to TRBD2. Losses at the gene ends were 2 bases for V and 8 bases for J; bases not matched to a gene: 3. The CDR3 is made up of 14 amino acids. CDR1 is SGHRS, CDR2 YFSETQ, per germline.

This clonotype showed up just a few times. The chain recombines TRBV20-1 with TRBJ1-4, with D unclear. Trimming stripped 0 bases from V and 1 base from J, with 6 bases between. CDR1 is DFQATT, CDR2 SNEGSKA, per germline (reference sequence). The CDR3 covers 14 residues. The DNA of the CDR3 is TGCAGTGCTAGAGAGGGAGGAACTAATGAAAAACTGTTTTTT. Translation: CSAREGGTNEKLFF.

This clonotype was seen a handful of times. The chain combines TRBV12-3 or TRBV12-4 with TRBJ2-5, with D hard to call. V shed 3 bases and J shed 0 bases, with 8 bases lying between them. This CDR3 contains 14 residues. CDR3 loop: CASSFPSDQETQYF. The CDR3 DNA is TGTGCCAGCAGTTTTCCCTCGGACCAAGAGACCCAGTACTTC.

A word on this clonotype: Relative to the germline gene, one junction end is altered; a read error may explain this. The rearrangement links TRBV6-2 or TRBV6-3 to TRBJ2-1; TRBD2 aligns across 9 bases. The CDR3 covers 14 residues. Looked up from germline, CDR1 is MNHEY and CDR2 is SVGEGT. CDR3 nucleotides: TGTGCCAGCAGTTACTCCTCGTATAGCGGGAGATTGCTCTTC. Protein sequence: CASSYSSYSGRLLF.

The rearrangement links TRBV4-3 to TRBJ1-2; D not resolved. The germline V gene has CDR1 LGHNA and CDR2 YSLEER. CDR3 length: 15 amino acids. V lost 1 base, J lost 4 bases, and 13 bases lay in between. Written as DNA, the CDR3 is TGCGCCAGCAGCCAAGGAATAGAACCCCTCTATGGCTACACCTTC. Translation: CASSQGIEPLYGYTF.

V usage is TRBV20-1 and J usage is TRBJ2-1; 8 nucleotides line up with TRBD2. The CDR3 contains 13 residues. Germline CDR1 is DFQATT and CDR2 is SNEGSKA (reference sequence). J lost 10 bases, V lost 6 bases, and 11 bases had no gene match. CDR3 protein: CSAARTSREEQFF. In nucleotides, the CDR3 is TGCAGTGCCGCCAGGACTAGCCGAGAGGAGCAGTTCTTC.

The chain combines TRBV6-2 or TRBV6-3 with TRBJ2-7, with a possible D match to TRBD2 (5 bases). Per germline, CDR1 MNHEY and CDR2 SVGEGT. V was pared by 6 bases and J by 2 bases, with 14 bases between. CDR3 length: 14 amino acids. DNA for the CDR3: TGTGCCAGCAGGGGGAGAGGGAGAACCTACGAGCAGTACTTC. The encoded protein is CASRGRGRTYEQYF.

This clonotype was picked up a small number of times. The gene calls are TRBV20-1 and TRBJ2-5, with 11 bases aligning to TRBD2. Germline lookup yields CDR1 DFQATT and CDR2 SNEGSKA (reference sequence). This CDR3 has 14 residues. With V trimmed by 1 base and J by 5 bases, 3 bases remained unmatched. In DNA, the CDR3 is TGCAGTGCTAGAGGACTAGCGGGAAGGGAGACCCAGTACTTC. Its protein is CSARGLAGRETQYF.

This clonotype was found once. The genes are TRBV10-2 and TRBJ2-7; 7 bases are shared with TRBD2. In germline, CDR1 is WSHSY, CDR2 SAAADI. Trimming took 0 bases from V and 0 from J; bases not matched to a gene: 2. The CDR3 is 15 residues long. CDR3 coding DNA: TGCGCCAGCAGTGAGTCCTCGGGGGGCTCCTACGAGCAGTACTTC. Its translation: CASSESSGGSYEQYF.

Regarding this clonotype: Germline is not matched at one junction end, which may reflect a read error. J is TRBJ2-1 and V is TRBV7-7; 10 positions agree with TRBD2. The CDR3 is 15 amino acids. Looked up from germline, CDR1 is SSHAT and CDR2 is FNYEAQ (reference sequence). CDR3 sequence (DNA): TGTGCTAGCAGCTCGAGCGGGGGGGGGGTTCATGAGCAGTTCTTC. Its protein is CASSSSGGGVHEQFF.

V usage is TRBV29-1 and J usage is TRBJ1-2, with D uncertain. Germline V gene lookup returns CDR1 SQVTM and CDR2 ANQGSEA. The V end was cut by 4 bases, the J end by 3 bases, with 18 bases between. The CDR3 consists of 15 residues. The CDR3: CSVVMSHTQDYGYTF. The CDR3 DNA is TGCAGCGTTGTGATGTCGCATACCCAGGACTATGGCTACACCTTC.

This clonotype was counted only a few times. The rearrangement uses TRBV7-9 and TRBJ2-2; unclear D gene. The CDR3 is 14 residues long. CDR1 is SEHNR, CDR2 FQNEAQ, per germline (reference sequence). The ends were cut back, 3 bases at V and 0 bases at J, with 5 bases in the middle. Here the CDR3 reads CASSFPTNTGELFF. DNA of the CDR3: TGTGCCAGCAGCTTCCCCACGAACACCGGGGAGCTGTTTTTT.

This chain joins TRBV7-9 and TRBJ2-7, with D possibly being TRBD1 (6 bases). Trimming removed 4 bases at V and 1 base at J, with 20 bases between. The CDR3 covers 17 residues. The germline CDR1 and CDR2 sequences are SEHNR and FQNEAQ (reference sequence). CDR3 nucleotides: TGTGCCAGCAGCTCCTATACCGGGACACGGAGGTCCTACGAGCAGTACTTC. Amino acid sequence: CASSSYTGTRRSYEQYF.

This clonotype was picked up a small number of times. This rearrangement joins TRBV7-9 to TRBJ2-7; no firm D call. This CDR3 contains 12 residues. Germline-derived CDR1 and CDR2 are SEHNR and FQNEAQ (reference sequence). The V end was cut by 3 bases, the J end by 7 bases, with 10 bases between. The CDR3 protein is CASSFGPAEQYF. CDR3 coding DNA: TGTGCCAGCAGCTTCGGCCCCGCGGAGCAGTACTTC.

This clonotype came up a few times. V is TRBV10-3 and J is TRBJ2-3, with 7 nucleotides matching TRBD1. Germline V gene data show CDR1 as ENHRY and CDR2 as SYGVKD. The CDR3 length is 19 residues. The J segment lost 4 bases and the V segment lost 1 base, leaving 17 bases of the junction unmatched. The CDR3 is CAISEYSSPHRGVADTQYF. Here the CDR3 DNA reads TGTGCCATCAGTGAGTACTCATCCCCTCACAGGGGTGTCGCAGATACGCAGTATTTT.

The V and J genes are TRBV20-1 and TRBJ2-2; D is unresolved. Germline CDR1 reads DFQATT; CDR2 reads SNEGSKA (reference sequence). This CDR3 spans 14 amino acids. V gave up 1 base and J gave up 1 base, with 7 bases separating them. The CDR3 coding sequence is TGCAGTGCTAGAGTTCTGGGGAACACCGGGGAGCTGTTTTTT. This sequence encodes CSARVLGNTGELFF.

The table lists this clonotype with a few counts. The chain recombines TRBV7-2 with TRBJ2-1; 7 bases align to TRBD2. Germline values: CDR1 SGHTA, CDR2 FQGNSA. V shed 5 bases, J shed 7 bases, and the junction held 14 bases outside the gene matches. This CDR3 region has 16 residues. Written as DNA, the CDR3 is TGTGCCAGCAGCCCCCAGAGGGCGGGAGAGAGGAATGAGCAGTTCTTC. It specifies CASSPQRAGERNEQFF.

This clonotype was detected a few times. The chain joins TRBV20-1 to TRBJ2-3; 10 bases are shared with TRBD2. CDR3 length: 15 amino acids. V was pared by 6 bases and J by 1 base, with 7 bases of the junction left unmatched. The germline V gene encodes CDR1 DFQATT and CDR2 SNEGSKA (reference sequence). The CDR3 loop is CSAFSGTSGTDTQYF. The DNA for the CDR3 is TGCAGTGCGTTTTCCGGGACTAGCGGCACAGATACGCAGTATTTT.

This CDR3 is CASTGGLGRDEKLFF. The CDR3 region has the DNA TGTGCCAGCACCGGAGGACTAGGGAGGGATGAAAAACTGTTTTTT. The genes are TRBV7-6 and TRBJ1-4; D unresolved. The V gene lost 7 bases and the J gene lost 6 bases, with 18 bases spanning the gap. CDR3 length equals 15 residues. The germline V gene encodes CDR1 SGHVS and CDR2 FNYEAQ.

This chain uses TRBV6-1 with TRBJ2-5; D not certain. The V gene's germline CDR1 is MNHNS and CDR2 SASEGT. This CDR3 has 13 residues. Deletions cut 6 bases from V and 5 bases from J, with 13 bases between. In nucleotides, the CDR3 is TGTGCCAGCAGCCTAGACTTGTTGGAGACCCAGTACTTC. Protein sequence: CASSLDLLETQYF.

This rearrangement joins TRBV7-6 to TRBJ1-1; D perhaps matches TRBD1 (6 bases). Germline V gives CDR1 SGHVS, CDR2 FNYEAQ. Trimming stripped 0 bases from V and 0 bases from J, with 14 bases between. CDR3 length equals 17 residues. CDR3 sequence: CASSLAGTQGMNTEAFF. DNA of the CDR3: TGTGCCAGCAGCTTAGCTGGGACACAGGGAATGAACACTGAAGCTTTCTTT.

This clonotype was seen only once. V is TRBV20-1 and J is TRBJ2-1, with 10 positions matching TRBD1. There are 14 residues in the CDR3. Germline lookup yields CDR1 DFQATT and CDR2 SNEGSKA (reference sequence). V shed 6 bases, J shed 9 bases, and the junction held 11 bases outside the gene matches. This CDR3 is CSARIGQGVVEQFF. The CDR3 nucleotides read TGCAGTGCACGAATAGGACAGGGGGTTGTTGAGCAGTTCTTC.

The chain links TRBV14 to TRBJ2-7; the D gene is possibly TRBD2 (5 bases). Germline V gene data show CDR1 as SGHDN and CDR2 as FVKESK. Trimming shortened V by 5 bases and J by 2 bases, and 28 bases separated the two germline ends. This CDR3 has 19 amino acids. CDR3 sequence: CASSRRGFFVPGSTYEQYF. In DNA, the CDR3 is TGTGCCAGCAGCAGAAGAGGGTTTTTTGTACCTGGGTCCACCTACGAGCAGTACTTC. Drawing the rest from reference TRBV14 and TRBJ2-7, the complete variable domain is EAGVTQFPSHSVIEKGQTVTLRCDPISGHDNLYWYRRVMGKEIKFLLHFVKESKQDESGMPNNRFLAERTGGTYSTLKVQPAELEDSGVYFCASSRRGFFVPGSTYEQYFGPGTRLTVT.

The V and J genes are TRBV7-2 and TRBJ2-3; the match to TRBD2 covers 7 bases. V gave up 5 bases and J gave up 7 bases; unmatched junction bases: 12. The CDR3 runs to 15 residues. CDR1 and CDR2 (germline): SGHTA, FQGNSA. The CDR3 sequence is CASSPPGLSFNTQYF. The CDR3 DNA sequence: TGTGCCAGCAGCCCGCCGGGACTATCCTTTAATACGCAGTATTTT.

The chain employs TRBV12-3 or TRBV12-4 and TRBJ1-1; D not resolved. The CDR3 runs to 13 residues. Trimming removed 8 bases at V and 1 base at J, with 11 bases between. CDR3 bases: TGTGCCAGCCAGACACAGACGAACACTGAAGCTTTCTTT. As protein: CASQTQTNTEAFF.